These 2 T cell receptor beta chains were sequenced from one sample in a study of radiotherapy plus CTLA-4 blockade in lung cancer. Sequencing used immunoSEQ multiplex PCR; TCRdb keeps in-frame clones, though not all of them. The sample gives about 76,000 clones, 84% of which show up once; roughly 0.87% is in the top ten. The sequenced sample was peripheral blood, obtained from a patient treated with radiotherapy plus ipilimumab. All receptors derive from a human donor with non-small cell lung cancer who had stable disease on radiotherapy plus ipilimumab.

J is TRBJ1-1 and V is TRBV11-1; 10 nucleotides match TRBD1. The germline V gene encodes CDR1 SGHAT and CDR2 FQDESV (reference sequence). Trimming at V came to 1 base and at J to 8 bases, leaving 4 bases not matched to a gene. The CDR3 runs to 14 residues. The DNA for the CDR3 is TGTGCCAGCAGCTTAGGAGGACAGGGGGTGGAAGCTTTCTTT. Amino acid sequence: CASSLGGQGVEAFF.

The rearrangement joins TRBV27 to TRBJ1-3; perhaps TRBD1 as D (6 bases). Germline assignment: CDR1 MNHEY and CDR2 SMNVEV (reference sequence). This CDR3 contains 17 residues. Trimming stripped 5 bases from V and 2 bases from J, with 19 bases between. Here the CDR3 reads CASSRDGGARAGNTIYF. The CDR3 DNA sequence: TGTGCCAGCAGTCGGGACGGGGGGGCCAGAGCTGGAAACACCATATATTTT.